These T cell receptor beta chains were read from a single sample in a study of T cell responses to AZD1222 COVID-19 vaccine. Produced via immunoSEQ multiplex PCR; TCRdb's table is partial and in-frame only. Counted here are approximately 160,000 clones, just under 95% occurring once; the ten biggest clones make up about 1%. This specimen was peripheral blood, taken on day 0 of AZD1222 vaccination. All receptors derive from an adult in good health. Each CDR3 is given with its conserved first and last residue. A D gene is named only where the DNA matches it firmly. A clone size is listed for some rows: how often the clone was seen (once, few, many), or a class if it is expanded.

v_call	d_call	j_call	clone_size	cdr3_aa	cdr3_nt
TRBV5-1	NA	TRBJ2-7	NA	CASSFRGGNEQYF	TGCGCCAGCAGCTTCCGGGGTGGCAACGAGCAGTACTTC
TRBV7-2	NA	TRBJ1-4	NA	CASSPRTNEKLFF	TGTGCCAGCAGCCCCCGGACAAACGAAAAACTGTTTTTT
TRBV23-1	NA	TRBJ1-5	NA	CAPSNQPQHF	TGCGCCCCCAGCAATCAGCCCCAGCATTTT
TRBV30	NA	TRBJ1-1	NA	CAWSGDLNTEAFF	TGTGCCTGGAGTGGGGACTTGAACACTGAAGCTTTCTTT
TRBV10-3	NA	TRBJ1-1	few	CAISVRDNTEAFF	TGTGCCATCAGTGTAAGGGACAACACTGAAGCTTTCTTT
TRBV5-8	TRBD2	TRBJ2-5	NA	CASSLGTSGEETQYF	TGTGCCAGCAGCCTAGGGACTAGCGGGGAGGAGACCCAGTACTTC
TRBV25-1	TRBD1	TRBJ1-6	once	CASRGQGLLPLHF	TGTGCCAGCAGGGGACAGGGGTTGTTACCCCTCCACTTT
TRBV18	NA	TRBJ1-1	NA	CASSPREGMNTEAFF	TGTGCCAGCTCACCCAGGGAGGGGATGAACACTGAAGCTTTCTTT
TRBV9	NA	TRBJ1-3	NA	CASSPFRSHSGNTIYF	TGTGCCAGCAGCCCCTTCCGGTCCCACTCTGGAAACACCATATATTTT
TRBV4-1	TRBD1	TRBJ1-5	NA	CASSRSGGQHREAPQHF	TGCGCCAGCAGCCGTTCGGGGGGACAGCATCGGGAGGCGCCCCAGCATTTT
TRBV18	NA	TRBJ2-1	NA	CASSPQGFGYNEQFF	TGTGCCAGCTCACCACAGGGTTTCGGGTACAATGAGCAGTTCTTC
TRBV12-3/TRBV12-4	NA	TRBJ1-2	NA	CASSLSGFYGYTF	TGTGCCAGCAGTTTGTCTGGGTTCTATGGCTACACCTTC
TRBV10-3	TRBD1	TRBJ1-6	NA	CAISRQGSPLHF	TGTGCCATCAGCAGACAGGGGTCACCCCTCCACTTT
TRBV6-5	TRBD1	TRBJ2-3	NA	CASNNRGGTDTQYF	TGTGCCAGCAATAACAGGGGAGGCACAGATACGCAGTATTTT
TRBV2	NA	TRBJ1-2	NA	CASSGGGGRNYGYTF	TGTGCCAGCAGTGGGGGCGGGGGCAGGAACTATGGCTACACCTTC
TRBV3-1/TRBV3-2	TRBD2	TRBJ2-4	NA	CASSPDGGGGVAKNIQYF	TGTGCCAGCAGCCCAGATGGAGGCGGGGGGGTAGCCAAAAACATTCAGTACTTC
TRBV6-1	NA	TRBJ2-5	NA	CASSEIHRGAGETQYF	TGTGCCAGCAGTGAAATTCACAGGGGCGCGGGGGAGACCCAGTACTTC
TRBV7-2	NA	TRBJ1-5	NA	CASSLGVGVPGQPQHF	TGTGCCAGCAGCTTAGGCGTAGGGGTTCCGGGTCAGCCCCAGCATTTT
TRBV28	TRBD1	TRBJ2-7	NA	CASGQGEQYF	TGTGCCAGCGGACAGGGCGAGCAGTACTTC
TRBV9	NA	TRBJ1-3	NA	CASGRGSSGNTIYF	TGTGCCAGCGGGCGGGGGAGCTCTGGAAACACCATATATTTT
TRBV20-1	NA	TRBJ2-7	few	CSAGQAYEQYF	TGCAGTGCGGGACAAGCCTACGAGCAGTACTTC
TRBV19	NA	TRBJ2-7	NA	CATQSQGTLGYEQYF	TGTGCCACACAGTCCCAGGGGACGCTCGGGTACGAGCAGTACTTC
TRBV18	NA	TRBJ2-1	NA	CASSPLRGGDEQFF	TGTGCCAGCTCACCTCTCAGGGGGGGGGATGAGCAGTTCTTC
TRBV28	TRBD1	TRBJ2-7	NA	CATTAATGGNYEQYF	TGTGCCACCACCGCTGCGACAGGGGGAAACTACGAGCAGTACTTC
TRBV19	TRBD1	TRBJ2-7	NA	CASTAGGFNEQYF	TGTGCCAGTACAGCAGGGGGTTTCAACGAGCAGTACTTC
TRBV3-1/TRBV3-2	TRBD1	TRBJ2-5	NA	CASSPRQGPQYF	TGTGCCAGCAGCCCCAGACAGGGGCCCCAGTACTTC
TRBV7-9	NA	TRBJ2-7	once	CASSPIKTATYEQYF	TGTGCCAGCAGCCCCATTAAGACAGCCACCTACGAGCAGTACTTC
TRBV28	TRBD2	TRBJ2-7	NA	CASRPTSGGTYEQYF	TGTGCCAGCAGACCTACTAGCGGGGGGACCTACGAGCAGTACTTC
TRBV9	NA	TRBJ2-1	NA	CASSVDLSYNEQFF	TGTGCCAGCAGCGTAGACTTGTCCTACAATGAGCAGTTCTTC
TRBV19	TRBD1	TRBJ1-2	NA	CASRGTGYGYTF	TGTGCCAGTAGGGGGACAGGCTATGGCTACACCTTC
TRBV27	NA	TRBJ2-2	NA	CASRYHTGPLANTGELFF	TGTGCCAGCAGATATCACACAGGGCCACTCGCGAACACCGGGGAGCTGTTTTTT
TRBV6-5	TRBD1	TRBJ1-2	NA	CASSYYRGHGYTF	TGTGCCAGCAGTTACTACAGGGGTCATGGCTACACCTTC
TRBV28	TRBD1	TRBJ1-2	NA	CASRKRQGTYTF	TGTGCCAGCAGGAAAAGACAGGGAACGTACACCTTC